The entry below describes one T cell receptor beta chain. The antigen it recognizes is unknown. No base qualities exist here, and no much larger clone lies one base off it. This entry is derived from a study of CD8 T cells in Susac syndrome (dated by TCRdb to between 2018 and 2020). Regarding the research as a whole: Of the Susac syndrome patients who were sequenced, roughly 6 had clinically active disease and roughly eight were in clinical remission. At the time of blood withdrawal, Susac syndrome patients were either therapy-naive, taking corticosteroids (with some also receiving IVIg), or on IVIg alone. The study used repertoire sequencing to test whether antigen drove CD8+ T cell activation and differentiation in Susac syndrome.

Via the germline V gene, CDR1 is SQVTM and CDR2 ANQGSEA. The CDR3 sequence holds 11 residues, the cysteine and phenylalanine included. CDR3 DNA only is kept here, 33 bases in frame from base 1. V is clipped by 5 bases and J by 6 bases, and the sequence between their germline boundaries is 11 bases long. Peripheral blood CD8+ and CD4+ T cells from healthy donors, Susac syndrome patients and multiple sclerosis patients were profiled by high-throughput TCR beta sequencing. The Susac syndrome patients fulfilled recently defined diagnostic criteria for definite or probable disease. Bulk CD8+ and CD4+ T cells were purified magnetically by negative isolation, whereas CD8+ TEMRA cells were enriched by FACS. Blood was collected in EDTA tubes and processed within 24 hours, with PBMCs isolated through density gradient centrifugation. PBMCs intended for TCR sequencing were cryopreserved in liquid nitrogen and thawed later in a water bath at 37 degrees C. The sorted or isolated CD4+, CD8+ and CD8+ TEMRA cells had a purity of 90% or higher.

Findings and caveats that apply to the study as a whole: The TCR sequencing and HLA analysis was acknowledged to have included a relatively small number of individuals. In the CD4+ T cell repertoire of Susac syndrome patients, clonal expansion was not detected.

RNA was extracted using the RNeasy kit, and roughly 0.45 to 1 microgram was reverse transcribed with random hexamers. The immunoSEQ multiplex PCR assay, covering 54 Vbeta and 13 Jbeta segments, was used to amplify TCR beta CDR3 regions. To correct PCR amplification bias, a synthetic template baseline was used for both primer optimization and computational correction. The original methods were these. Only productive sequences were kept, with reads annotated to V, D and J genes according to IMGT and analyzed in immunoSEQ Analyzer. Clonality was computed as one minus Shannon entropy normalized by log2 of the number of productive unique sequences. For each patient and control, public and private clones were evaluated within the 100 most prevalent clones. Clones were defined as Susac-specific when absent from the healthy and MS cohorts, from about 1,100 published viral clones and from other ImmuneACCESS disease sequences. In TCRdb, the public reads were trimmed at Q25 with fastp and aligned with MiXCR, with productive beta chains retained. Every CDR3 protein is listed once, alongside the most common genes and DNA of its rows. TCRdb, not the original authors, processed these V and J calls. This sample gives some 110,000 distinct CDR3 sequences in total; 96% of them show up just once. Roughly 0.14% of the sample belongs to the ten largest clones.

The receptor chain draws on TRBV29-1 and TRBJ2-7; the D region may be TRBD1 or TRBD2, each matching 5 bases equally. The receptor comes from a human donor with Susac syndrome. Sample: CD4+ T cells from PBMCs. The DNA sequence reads TGCAGCGTTTTCAGGGCGGGCGAGCAGTACTTC. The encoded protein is CSVFRAGEQYF.